The 13 T cell receptor beta chains given below trace back to one sample, sequenced in a study of T cell repertoires in cytomegalovirus infection. TCRdb re-analysed the reads in MiXCR, keeping a single row per CDR3 protein. The table records about 920,000 distinct CDR3 sequences, about 33% of them present only once. Their antigens are not known. Sequenced material: cultured CD8+ T cells from PBMCs, taken from culture after CMV antigen stimulation. The receptor set was obtained from a human donor in good health (CMV status not recorded). Some clones in this sample may be carry-over from other donors' samples.

This clonotype was detected only once. A much larger clone lies a single base off, so this may be a read error. This chain joins TRBV11-3 and TRBJ2-1; 9 nucleotides align to TRBD2. From germline, CDR1 is SGHNT and CDR2 YENEEA. CDR3 size: 16 residues. CDR3 region: CANSLEASGVYNEQFF. CDR3 in DNA: TGTGCCAACAGCTTAGAAGCTAGCGGGGTCTACAATGAGCAGTTCTTC.

At least ten counts were recorded for this clonotype. The chain links TRBV7-2 to TRBJ1-6; 7 nucleotides line up with TRBD1. The V gene end was trimmed by 7 bases and the J gene end by 0 bases; junction bases not matched to a gene: 9. This CDR3 region has 17 residues. Looked up from germline, CDR1 is SGHTA and CDR2 is FQGNSA. CDR3 sequence reads: CASTLGGGSSYNSPLHF. The CDR3 DNA sequence: TGTGCCAGCACCCTAGGGGGCGGGAGCTCCTATAATTCACCCCTCCACTTT.

The CDR3 loop is CASSGGQGASYEQYF. The CDR3 DNA sequence: TGTGCCAGCAGCGGAGGACAGGGGGCATCGTACGAGCAGTACTTC. The chain carries TRBV5-4 and TRBJ2-7; 11 bases agree with TRBD1. Trimming cost V 4 bases and J 4 bases; bases outside gene matches: 7. This CDR3 region has 15 residues. Germline CDR1 SGHNT, CDR2 YYREEE (reference sequence). Combining the CDR3 with reference TRBV5-4 and TRBJ2-7 gives the whole variable domain ETGVTQSPTHLIKTRGQQVTLRCSSQSGHNTVSWYQQALGQGPQFIFQYYREEENGRGNFPPRFSGLQFPNYSSELNVNALELDDSALYLCASSGGQGASYEQYFGPGTRLTVT.

V is TRBV6-2 or TRBV6-3 and J is TRBJ2-7, with D hard to call. The germline CDR1 and CDR2 sequences are MNHEY and SVGEGT. V lost 6 bases to trimming and J lost 4 bases, with 13 bases between them. CDR3 size: 13 residues. CDR3 in DNA: TGTGCCAGCAGCCAGTCGGGCTGGTACGAGCAGTACGTC. Translating it yields CASSQSGWYEQYV.

A remark on this clonotype: The junction departs from the called germline gene at one end, perhaps through a read error. V is TRBV7-6 and J is TRBJ2-1; 8 nucleotides line up with TRBD2. The CDR3 extends over 16 amino acids. Germline CDR1 SGHVS, CDR2 FNYEAQ. The CDR3 DNA follows: TGTGCCAGCAGCTTAGTTCGGGGGGGACCCTACAATGAGCAGTTGTTC. Protein: CASSLVRGGPYNEQLF.

The genes are TRBV19 and TRBJ1-5; D perhaps matches TRBD1 (5 bases). V lost 3 bases, J lost 3 bases, and 18 bases lay in between. The germline V gene has CDR1 LNHDA and CDR2 SQIVND (reference sequence). CDR3 length equals 17 residues. This chain's CDR3 is CASSMGVEGIPNQPQHF. The CDR3 DNA is TGTGCCAGTAGTATGGGGGTCGAAGGAATCCCCAATCAGCCCCAGCATTTT.

This clonotype was detected a few times. This sequence joins TRBV7-6 and TRBJ2-5; tentative D call: TRBD2 (5 bases). Germline assignment: CDR1 SGHVS and CDR2 FNYEAQ. The CDR3 contains 14 residues. V lost 1 base to trimming and J lost 4 bases, with 10 bases between them. CDR3 sequence (DNA): TGTGCCAGCAGCTTAGAACCGGGGAGAGAGACCCAGTACTTC. This encodes CASSLEPGRETQYF.

This chain joins TRBV12-3 or TRBV12-4 and TRBJ2-7; 8 nucleotides agree with TRBD1. V gave up 4 bases and J gave up 2 bases; unmatched junction bases: 4. The length of the CDR3 is 14 residues. The CDR3 nucleotides are TGTGCCAGCAGTTCCCGACAGGGGACCTACGAGCAGTACTTC. Translated: CASSSRQGTYEQYF.

This clonotype was found once. V gene TRBV7-2 combines with J gene TRBJ1-2; tentative D call: TRBD1 (5 bases). CDR1 is SGHTA, CDR2 FQGNSA, per germline. V lost 1 base, J lost 10 bases, and 16 bases lay in between. The CDR3 spans 14 residues. The CDR3 sequence: CASSLGVGLGDYTF. CDR3 nucleotide sequence: TGTGCCAGCAGCTTAGGAGTGGGGCTGGGGGACTACACCTTC. Based on the CDR3 plus reference TRBV7-2 and TRBJ1-2, the full variable domain is GAGVSQSPSNKVTEKGKDVELRCDPISGHTALYWYRQSLGQGLEFLIYFQGNSAPDKSGLPSDRFSAERTGGSVSTLTIQRTQQEDSAVYLCASSLGVGLGDYTFGSGTRLTVV.

In this sample, this clonotype turned up once. The gene calls are TRBV5-6 and TRBJ2-1; 7 positions agree with TRBD2. CDR1 and CDR2 (germline): SGHDT, YYEEEE. The CDR3 has 15 residues. The junction had 9 bases not matched to a gene; V was cut back by 1 base and J by 8 bases. The CDR3 is CASSLWRLAADEQFF. CDR3 in DNA: TGTGCCAGCAGCTTGTGGCGTCTAGCGGCCGATGAGCAGTTCTTC. Filled out from reference TRBV5-6 and TRBJ2-1, the complete variable domain reads DAGVTQSPTHLIKTRGQQVTLRCSPKSGHDTVSWYQQALGQGPQFIFQYYEEEERQRGNFPDRFSGHQFPNYSSELNVNALLLGDSALYLCASSLWRLAADEQFFGPGTRLTVL.

Regarding this clonotype: The junction departs from the called germline gene at one end, perhaps through a read error. V is TRBV12-3 or TRBV12-4 and J is TRBJ1-2; the D is unclear. CDR3 length: 11 residues. CDR3 region: CASSLGPQPHF. As DNA, the CDR3 is TGTGCCAGCAGTTTAGGACCCCAGCCCCACTTC.

The genes are TRBV6-1 and TRBJ2-2, with D perhaps TRBD1 (6 bases). CDR3 length equals 15 residues. Germline CDR1 MNHNS, CDR2 SASEGT. Trimming pared 5 bases from V and 3 bases from J, leaving 13 bases between. CDR3 sequence reads: CASSLRTDYTGELFF. CDR3 bases: TGTGCCAGCAGTCTTCGGACAGATTACACCGGGGAGCTGTTTTTT.

The chain employs TRBV19 and TRBJ2-5, with D uncertain. The CDR3 consists of 12 residues. Germline V gives CDR1 LNHDA, CDR2 SQIVND (reference sequence). V lost 5 bases, J lost 4 bases, and 8 bases lay in between. The DNA for the CDR3 is TGTGCCAGTAGTCTCCCTGCAGAGACCCAGTACTTC. As protein: CASSLPAETQYF.